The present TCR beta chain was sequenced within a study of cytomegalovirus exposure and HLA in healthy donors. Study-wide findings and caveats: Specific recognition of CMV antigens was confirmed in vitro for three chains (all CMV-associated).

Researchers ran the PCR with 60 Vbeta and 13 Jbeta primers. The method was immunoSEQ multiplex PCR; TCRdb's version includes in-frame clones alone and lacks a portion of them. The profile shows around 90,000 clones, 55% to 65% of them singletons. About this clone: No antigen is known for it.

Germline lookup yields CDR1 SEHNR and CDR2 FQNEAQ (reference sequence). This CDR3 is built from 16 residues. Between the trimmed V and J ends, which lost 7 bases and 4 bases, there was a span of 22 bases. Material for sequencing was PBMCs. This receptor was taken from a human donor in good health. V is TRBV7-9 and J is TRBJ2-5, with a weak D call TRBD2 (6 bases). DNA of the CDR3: TGTGCCAGCACCCGAGGGACCGGGGCCGGGGGAGAGACCCAGTACTTC. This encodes CASTRGTGAGGETQYF.